The present entry profiles one T cell receptor (beta chain) with its context. Its antigen target is currently unknown. Base quality data are lacking; no much larger clone is found one base away. At the junction V is shortened by 4 bases and J by 3 bases, with 9 bases in between. The CDR3, from cysteine to phenylalanine, totals 13 residues. The only DNA kept is the CDR3, 39 bases in frame from the first base. CDR1 and CDR2 are read off the germline V gene as MGHRA and YSYEKL. For sequencing of the TCRbeta CDR3 region, genomic DNA was extracted from the sorted cells. The immunoSEQ Assay was used to sequence the TCRbeta CDR3 regions. What TCRdb holds here is the immuneACCESS table cut down to in-frame rearrangements. Part of the clones is not present; checked against another copy, under half of the missing clones reflect an unresolved V gene, and the others are unexplained. The sample table lists just over 70,000 clones, roughly 84% of them with a count of one. The ten largest account for around 0.75% of the sample.

The trial excluded patients who had a history of autoimmune disease or who were on systemic immunosuppression. In every dose cohort, peripheral blood was drawn for TCR sequencing at baseline, cycle 4 day 1, and cycle 7 day 1. Samples were obtained from an open-label, multicenter, first-in-human phase I dose-escalation trial of ivuxolimab. Adults with locally advanced or metastatic melanoma, renal cell, hepatocellular, or head and neck squamous cell carcinoma were enrolled in the trial. CD4+ and CD8+ T cells were sorted separately from peripheral blood before TCR sequencing. The data derive from a study of OX40 agonist ivuxolimab in advanced cancers. A note on the overall study: Ivuxolimab was an agonistic, fully human IgG2 monoclonal antibody directed against OX40 (CD134), a costimulatory receptor. Intravenous ivuxolimab was administered to patients every 2 weeks at six dose levels: 0.01, 0.1, 0.3, 1.5, 3 and 10 mg/kg. Of the roughly 54 patients in dose escalation, about 20 had hepatocellular carcinoma, some 15 had melanoma, 9 had renal cell carcinoma and 9 had head and neck cancer. The dose-escalation cohort was over 70% male with a mean age of around 64 years, ranging from 23 to 79. Prior anti-PD-1, anti-PD-L1 or anti-CTLA-4 therapy was permitted, and 35% to 40% of dose-escalation patients had received checkpoint inhibitors. Partial responses were achieved by three dose-escalation patients, of whom one had hepatocellular carcinoma and two had cutaneous melanoma. Peripheral TCRbeta sequencing was intended to test whether TCR sequence diversity was altered and clonal T-cell expansion was caused by ivuxolimab. The monotherapy dose-escalation portion (N of about 47 patients) of the phase I ivuxolimab trial is reported in the paper.

On the study overall, not on this receptor specifically: Low levels of normalized T-cell clonal expansion were also shown by some nonresponding patients. After ivuxolimab, expanded clones were on average more numerous among CD8+ T cells than among CD4+ T cells. Which antigens the clonally expanded peripheral T cells were specific for was not determined. At doses of 0.1 to 3.0 mg/kg, clonal expansion of both CD4+ and CD8+ T cells in blood was seen between baseline and week 6. In partial responders in the 0.1-3.0 mg/kg groups, normalized peripheral clonal expansion was found to be among the lowest, especially among CD8+ T cells.

The V and J segments used are TRBV4-1 and TRBJ1-1, with a weak D call of TRBD1 (5 bases match). The receptor's source is an adult with an advanced solid tumor such as melanoma, head and neck, liver or kidney cancer. Here the sequenced sample was CD4+ or CD8+ T cells sorted from blood, taken in a trial of the OX40 agonist ivuxolimab. This receptor carries the CDR3 CASSLRGDTEAFF. The DNA sequence reads TGCGCCAGCAGCCTCCGGGGGGACACTGAAGCTTTCTTT.